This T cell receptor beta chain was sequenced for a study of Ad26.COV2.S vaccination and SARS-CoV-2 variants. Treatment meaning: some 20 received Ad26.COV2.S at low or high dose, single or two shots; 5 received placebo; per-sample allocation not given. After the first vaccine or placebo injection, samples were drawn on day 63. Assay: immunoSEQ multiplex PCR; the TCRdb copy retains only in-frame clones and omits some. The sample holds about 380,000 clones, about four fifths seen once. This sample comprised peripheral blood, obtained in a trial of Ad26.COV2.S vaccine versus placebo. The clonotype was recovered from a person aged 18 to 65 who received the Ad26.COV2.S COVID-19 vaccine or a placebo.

CDR3 in amino acids: CASSDPLNTEAFF. CDR3 sequence (DNA): TGTGCCAGCTCGGACCCCTTGAACACTGAAGCTTTCTTT. The rearrangement uses TRBV28 and TRBJ1-1; no clear D. The CDR3 spans 13 residues. CDR1 is MDHEN and CDR2 is SYDVKM in the germline V gene. Trimming left V 8 bases short and J 0 bases short, with 10 bases between.